The entry below gives a single TCR beta chain sequence along with its context. Its cognate antigen is unknown. Template switching (which added a universal primer site) was used, and cDNA carried unique molecular identifiers. TCRdb re-called the 5' RACE reads through MiXCR, storing one row per CDR3 protein. The repertoire consists of a few hundred thousand distinct CDR3 sequences, with 12% occurring once and the leading ten covering 6% to 9%. Healthy Caucasian individuals made up all the donors. This entry belongs to a study of identical twins. Study-wide findings and caveats: When twins shared out-of-frame alpha sequences, those sequences had excess low generation probability.

There are 15 residues in the CDR3. Germline V gene lookup returns CDR1 SGDLS and CDR2 YYNGEE. V shed 3 bases and J 7 bases; nucleotides not matched to a gene: 5. This sample also appeared in a second study, on yellow fever vaccine responses in identical twins.

Sample: CD8+ T cells sorted from blood. This chain connects TRBV9 to TRBJ1-6, with TRBD1 matching over 9 bases. This receptor was identified in a woman between 18 and 30 years old in good health. The CDR3 DNA is TGTGCCAGCAGCGCGACAGGGGGAGACAATTCACCCCTCCACTTT. Its translation: CASSATGGDNSPLHF.